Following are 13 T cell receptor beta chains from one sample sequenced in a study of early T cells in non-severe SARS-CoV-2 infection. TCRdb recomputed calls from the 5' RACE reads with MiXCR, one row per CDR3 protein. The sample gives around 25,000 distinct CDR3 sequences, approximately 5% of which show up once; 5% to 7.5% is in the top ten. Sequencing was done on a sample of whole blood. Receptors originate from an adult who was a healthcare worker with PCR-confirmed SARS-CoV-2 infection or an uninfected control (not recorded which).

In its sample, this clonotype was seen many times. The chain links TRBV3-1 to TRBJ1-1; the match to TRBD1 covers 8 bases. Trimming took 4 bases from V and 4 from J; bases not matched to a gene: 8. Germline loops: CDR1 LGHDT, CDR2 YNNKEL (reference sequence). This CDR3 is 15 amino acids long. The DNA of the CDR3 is TGTGCCAGCAGCCCGATAGGACAGGGCGGCACTGAAGCTTTCTTT. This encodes CASSPIGQGGTEAFF.

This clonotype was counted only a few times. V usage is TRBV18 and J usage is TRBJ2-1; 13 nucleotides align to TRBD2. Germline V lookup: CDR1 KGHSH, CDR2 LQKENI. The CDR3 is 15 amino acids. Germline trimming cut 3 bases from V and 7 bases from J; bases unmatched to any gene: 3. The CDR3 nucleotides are TGTGCCAGCTCACCGGGACTAGCGGGATTAAATGAGCAGTTCTTC. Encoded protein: CASSPGLAGLNEQFF.

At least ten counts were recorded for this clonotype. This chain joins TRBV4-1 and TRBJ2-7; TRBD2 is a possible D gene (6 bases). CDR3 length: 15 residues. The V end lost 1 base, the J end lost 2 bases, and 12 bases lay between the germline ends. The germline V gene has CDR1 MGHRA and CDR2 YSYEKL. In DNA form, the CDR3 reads TGCGCCAGCAGCCAAGTGTTGGAGGGTCCCTACGAGCAGTACTTC. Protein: CASSQVLEGPYEQYF.

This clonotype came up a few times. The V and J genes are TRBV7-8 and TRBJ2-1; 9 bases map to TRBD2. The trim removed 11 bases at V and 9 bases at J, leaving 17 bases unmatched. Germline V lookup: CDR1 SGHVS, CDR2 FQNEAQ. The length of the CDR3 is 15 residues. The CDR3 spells CAVGNVAGAEGEQFF. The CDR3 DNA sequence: TGTGCCGTCGGGAACGTAGCGGGAGCCGAGGGTGAGCAGTTCTTC.

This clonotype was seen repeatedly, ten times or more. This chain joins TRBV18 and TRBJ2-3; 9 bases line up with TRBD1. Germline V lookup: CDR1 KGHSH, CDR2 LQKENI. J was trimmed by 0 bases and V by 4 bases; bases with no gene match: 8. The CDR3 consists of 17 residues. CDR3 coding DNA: TGTGCCAGCTCACTGAACACGGGACAGGGTAGCACAGATACGCAGTATTTT. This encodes CASSLNTGQGSTDTQYF.

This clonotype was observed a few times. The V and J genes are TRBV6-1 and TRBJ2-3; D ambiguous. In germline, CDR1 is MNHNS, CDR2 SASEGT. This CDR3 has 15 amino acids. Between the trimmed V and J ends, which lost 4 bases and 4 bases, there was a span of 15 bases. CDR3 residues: CASSVKPTHADTQYF. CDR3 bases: TGTGCCAGCAGTGTTAAGCCTACCCACGCAGATACGCAGTATTTT.

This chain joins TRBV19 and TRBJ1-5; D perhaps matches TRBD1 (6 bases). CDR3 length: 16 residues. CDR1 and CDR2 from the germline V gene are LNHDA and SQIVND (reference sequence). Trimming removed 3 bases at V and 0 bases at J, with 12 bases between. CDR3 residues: CASSIRGEYSNQPQHF. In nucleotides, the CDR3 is TGTGCCAGTAGTATCAGGGGCGAATATAGCAATCAGCCCCAGCATTTT.

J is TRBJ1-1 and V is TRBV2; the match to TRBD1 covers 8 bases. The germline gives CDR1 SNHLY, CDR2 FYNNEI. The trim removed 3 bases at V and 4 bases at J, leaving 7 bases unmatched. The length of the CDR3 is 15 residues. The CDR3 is CASSDLTGGPTEAFF. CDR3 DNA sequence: TGTGCCAGCAGTGATCTTACAGGGGGACCCACTGAAGCTTTCTTT.

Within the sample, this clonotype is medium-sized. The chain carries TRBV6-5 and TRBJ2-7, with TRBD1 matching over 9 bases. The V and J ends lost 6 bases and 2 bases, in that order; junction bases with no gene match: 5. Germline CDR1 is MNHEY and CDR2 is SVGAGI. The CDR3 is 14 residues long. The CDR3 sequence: CASSRGQGAYEQYF. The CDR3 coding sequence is TGTGCCAGCAGCCGGGGACAGGGAGCCTACGAGCAGTACTTC.

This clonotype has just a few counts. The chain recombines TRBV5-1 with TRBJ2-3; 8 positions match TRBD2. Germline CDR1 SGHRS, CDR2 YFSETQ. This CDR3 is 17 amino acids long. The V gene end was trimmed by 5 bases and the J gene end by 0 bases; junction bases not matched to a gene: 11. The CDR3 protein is CASRAGGAEFSTDTQYF. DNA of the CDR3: TGCGCCAGCAGGGCGGGGGGAGCGGAGTTTAGCACAGATACGCAGTATTTT.

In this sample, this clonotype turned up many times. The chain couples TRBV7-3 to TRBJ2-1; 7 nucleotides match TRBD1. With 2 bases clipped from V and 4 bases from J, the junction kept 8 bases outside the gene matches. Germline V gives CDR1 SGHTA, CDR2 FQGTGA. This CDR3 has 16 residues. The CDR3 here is CASSLLARGFYNEQFF. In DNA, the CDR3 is TGTGCCAGCAGCTTACTGGCCAGGGGGTTTTACAATGAGCAGTTCTTC.

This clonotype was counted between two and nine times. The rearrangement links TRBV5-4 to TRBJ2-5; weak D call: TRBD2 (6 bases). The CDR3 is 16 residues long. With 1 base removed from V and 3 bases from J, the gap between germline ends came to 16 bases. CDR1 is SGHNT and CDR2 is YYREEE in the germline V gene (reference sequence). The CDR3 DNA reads TGTGCCAGCAGCTTGTCGGGGGTACTGGTCGAAGAGACCCAGTACTTC. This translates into CASSLSGVLVEETQYF.

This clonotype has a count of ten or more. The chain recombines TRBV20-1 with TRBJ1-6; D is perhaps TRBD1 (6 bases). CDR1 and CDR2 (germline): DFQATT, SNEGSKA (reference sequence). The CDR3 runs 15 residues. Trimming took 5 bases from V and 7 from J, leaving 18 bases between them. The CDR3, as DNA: TGCAGTGCTCCAACTTGGACAGACTCAAATTCACCCCTCCACTTT. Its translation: CSAPTWTDSNSPLHF.